The 5 T cell receptor beta chains reported below all come from one sample, sequenced in a study of cytomegalovirus exposure and HLA in healthy donors. 60 Vbeta and 13 Jbeta primers were used in PCR. Only in-frame clones appear in the TCRdb table, and some are missing; sequencing was by immunoSEQ multiplex PCR. Of 95,000 to 150,000 clones in the sample, roughly 80% were seen once. The sequenced sample consisted of PBMCs. The receptors derive from a man aged 25 to 40 in good health and CMV-seronegative.

V and J are TRBV19 and TRBJ2-6; TRBD2 is a possible D gene (6 bases). This CDR3 spans 15 amino acids. The ends were cut back, 3 bases at V and 3 bases at J, with 9 bases in the middle. The V gene's germline CDR1 is LNHDA and CDR2 SQIVND (reference sequence). CDR3 in amino acids: CASSIRRDGANVLTF. In nucleotides, the CDR3 is TGTGCCAGTAGTATTCGGAGGGATGGGGCCAACGTCCTGACTTTC.

This chain links TRBV18 with TRBJ1-3; no firm D call. Trimming took 4 bases from V and 7 from J, leaving 14 bases between them. CDR1 KGHSH and CDR2 LQKENI come from the germline V gene. The CDR3 spans 14 residues. CDR3 DNA sequence: TGTGCCAGCTCACGATTCCTCGATCGGAACACCATATATTTT. This translates into CASSRFLDRNTIYF.

The chain is built from TRBV6-4 and TRBJ2-1; 7 bases agree with TRBD1. Trimming took 3 bases from V and 4 from J; bases not matched to a gene: 9. This CDR3 has 16 residues. CDR1 is MRHNA and CDR2 is SNTAGT in the germline V gene. CDR3 DNA sequence: TGTGCCAGCAGTGAAACGGGTGGCAGGGGGTACAATGAGCAGTTCTTC. Amino acid sequence: CASSETGGRGYNEQFF.

The chain is built from TRBV2 and TRBJ1-6, with a possible D match to TRBD1 (5 bases). Per the germline V gene, CDR1 is SNHLY and CDR2 is FYNNEI. This CDR3 has 14 amino acids. Deletions cut 6 bases from V and 11 bases from J, with 17 bases between. In DNA, the CDR3 is TGTGCCAGCAGCGGGGGGGGAGAATCGGCACCCCTCCACTTT. Protein sequence: CASSGGGESAPLHF.

The V call is TRBV4-1, the J call TRBJ2-5; TRBD2 is a possible D gene (6 bases). Looked up from germline, CDR1 is MGHRA and CDR2 is YSYEKL. The CDR3 runs 14 residues. V was shortened by 4 bases and J by 9 bases, with 18 bases between the two germline ends. CDR3 nucleotide sequence: TGCGCCAGCAGCCCCGGGACTCCTCAAGGGGCCCAGTACTTC. Translation gives CASSPGTPQGAQYF.